Presented here are 30 T cell receptor beta chains from one specimen sequenced in a study of regulatory T cells in long-lasting Graves disease. Time point reported: newly diagnosed GD, antithyroid drugs for less than 3 months. PBMC-derived RNA was used for the TCR library. Arm-PCR of CDR3 regions and iRepertoire HTBI primers were the basis on which TCR beta libraries were built. TCRdb passed the multiplex PCR reads through MiXCR, listing each CDR3 protein once. The sample has around 250,000 distinct CDR3 sequences, roughly a fifth seen once. The starting material was peripheral blood mononuclear cells (PBMCs), obtained at new diagnosis, from a patient treated with antithyroid drugs. The receptors stem from a female donor with Graves disease.

This clonotype was seen at least ten times. The V and J genes are TRBV5-5 and TRBJ2-3; D is ambiguous. V lost 3 bases and J 0 bases, leaving 14 bases between the germline ends. This CDR3 has 16 amino acids. In germline, CDR1 is SGHKS, CDR2 YYEKEE (reference sequence). CDR3 amino acids: CASSSRGATSTDTQYF. The CDR3 DNA follows: TGTGCCAGCAGCTCCCGAGGAGCGACTAGCACAGATACGCAGTATTTT.

This clonotype was recorded at least ten times. V and J are TRBV13 and TRBJ2-7; D is unclear. Germline V gene lookup returns CDR1 PRHDT and CDR2 FYEKMQ (reference sequence). The CDR3 sequence is 11 residues long. Between the trimmed V and J ends, which lost 5 bases and 3 bases, there was a span of 5 bases. The CDR3 loop reads CASSRLYEQYF. The CDR3 DNA reads as TGTGCCAGCAGCCGGCTCTACGAGCAGTACTTC.

This clonotype was seen ten or more times. This chain links TRBV20-1 with TRBJ2-2, with D possibly TRBD2 on 6 matching bases. V was pared by 3 bases and J by 0 bases, with 23 bases between. The CDR3 is 19 amino acids. Germline V gene lookup returns CDR1 DFQATT and CDR2 SNEGSKA (reference sequence). CDR3 nucleotide sequence: TGCAGTGCTAGGGTCGTGATTGGCGGGAAACCAGCGAACACCGGGGAGCTGTTTTTT. Encoded protein: CSARVVIGGKPANTGELFF.

This clonotype was seen ten or more times. CDR3 amino acids: CASNSVSGFQETQYF. The CDR3 coding sequence is TGTGCCAGCAATTCGGTCTCCGGGTTCCAAGAGACCCAGTACTTC. The chain is built from TRBV5-8 and TRBJ2-5; D uncertain. CDR3 size: 15 residues. Between the trimmed V and J ends, which lost 6 bases and 1 base, there was a span of 16 bases. Looked up from germline, CDR1 is SGHTS and CDR2 is YDEGEE.

The rearrangement uses TRBV19 and TRBJ2-4; 8 bases are a match to TRBD1. V was clipped by 8 bases and J by 1 base; unmatched bases: 1. This CDR3 has 13 residues. Germline V CDR1 and CDR2: LNHDA, SQIVND (reference sequence). The CDR3 DNA reads as TGTGCCAGTTGGGACAGGGCCAAAAACATTCAGTACTTC. This codes for CASWDRAKNIQYF.

This chain connects TRBV7-2 to TRBJ2-1, with no clear D. Per germline, CDR1 SGHTA and CDR2 FQGNSA. The V end was cut by 4 bases, the J end by 6 bases, with 13 bases between. This CDR3 contains 14 residues. Here the CDR3 reads CASSSRQLSNEQFF. In DNA, the CDR3 is TGTGCCAGCAGCTCTCGGCAGCTTTCCAATGAGCAGTTCTTC.

This clonotype was counted at least ten times. The gene calls are TRBV6-1 and TRBJ2-1, with TRBD2 as a possible D gene (5 bases). This CDR3 has 14 amino acids. V lost 6 bases to trimming and J lost 4 bases, with 13 bases between them. Per germline, CDR1 MNHNS and CDR2 SASEGT. The CDR3 loop is CASRPREIYNEQFF. The DNA of the CDR3 is TGTGCCAGCAGGCCGAGGGAAATATACAATGAGCAGTTCTTC.

This clonotype was observed at least ten times. The rearrangement uses TRBV10-3 and TRBJ1-1; D gene ambiguous. This CDR3 contains 15 residues. The germline V and J ends were trimmed by 2 bases and 3 bases, with 13 bases remaining between them. Germline loops: CDR1 ENHRY, CDR2 SYGVKD. The chain's CDR3 is CAISEGWGADTEAFF. The CDR3 DNA reads TGTGCCATCAGTGAGGGGTGGGGTGCTGACACTGAAGCTTTCTTT.

This clonotype has a count of ten or more. The chain links TRBV5-1 to TRBJ2-1; 8 nucleotides line up with TRBD1. The ends lost 1 base at V and 4 bases at J; junction bases unmatched: 4. The CDR3 is made up of 15 amino acids. The germline V gene encodes CDR1 SGHRS and CDR2 YFSETQ. The CDR3 region has the DNA TGCGCCAGCAGCTTGTTACAGGGGGAATACAATGAGCAGTTCTTC. Translation: CASSLLQGEYNEQFF.

A word on this clonotype: With only one base between it and a far larger clone, this is likely a read error. The V gene is TRBV3-2, the J gene TRBJ2-1. TRBV3-2 has pseudogene status. The CDR3 has 15 amino acids. CDR3 sequence: CASRWTRSSYNEQFF. In nucleotides, the CDR3 is TGTGCCAGCAGATGGACCCGGAGCTCCTACAATGAGCAGTTCTTC.

This clonotype was counted between two and nine times. A much larger clone lies one base from this, so it may be a read error. The gene calls are TRBV14 and TRBJ2-3; D tentatively fits TRBD1 or TRBD2 (5 bases each). CDR1 is SGHDN and CDR2 is FVKESK in the germline V gene. The CDR3 totals 15 residues. CDR3 region: CTSSQLGTRTDTQYF. CDR3 nucleotide sequence: TGTACCAGCAGCCAACTGGGGACGCGCACAGATACGCAGTATTTT.

This clonotype was observed a handful of times. This sequence joins TRBV20-1 and TRBJ2-5; a possible D gene is TRBD2 (7 bases). V lost 6 bases and J lost 1, with 30 bases in between. Germline loops: CDR1 DFQATT, CDR2 SNEGSKA (reference sequence). The CDR3 has 19 residues. In DNA, the CDR3 is TGCAGTGCCTTCCGGAATTTCCCCCAACCCGGGGGGCCCCAAGAGACCCAGTACTTC. It yields the protein CSAFRNFPQPGGPQETQYF.

This clonotype occurred a few times. The rearrangement uses TRBV6-5 and TRBJ2-5; 8 nucleotides line up with TRBD1. The CDR3 extends over 16 amino acids. The germline CDR1 and CDR2 sequences are MNHEY and SVGAGI. V trimming: 4 bases; J trimming: 5 bases; junction bases outside the gene matches: 12. In DNA form, the CDR3 reads TGTGCCAGCAGTTCCGGAACCAGGACAGGGTTGGAGACCCAGTACTTC. Its protein is CASSSGTRTGLETQYF.

This clonotype was observed at least ten times. The rearrangement uses TRBV6-5 and TRBJ2-4; D is ambiguous. The CDR3 extends over 16 amino acids. In germline, CDR1 is MNHEY, CDR2 SVGAGI. Trimming shortened V by 0 bases and J by 1 base, and 10 bases separated the two germline ends. CDR3 nucleotides: TGTGCCAGCAGTTACTCGTTCGACCCGGCCAAAAACATTCAGTACTTC. Translation gives CASSYSFDPAKNIQYF.

A few counts support this clonotype. The chain has TRBV4-3 and TRBJ1-1; D call uncertain. V was trimmed by 0 bases and J by 1 base, leaving 9 bases between them. The CDR3 extends over 15 amino acids. Germline V gene lookup returns CDR1 LGHNA and CDR2 YSLEER. The CDR3 bases are TGCGCCAGCAGCCAAGACAGGTTGTGGAACACTGAAGCTTTCTTT. Translated: CASSQDRLWNTEAFF.

This clonotype showed up just once. This chain uses TRBV6-1 with TRBJ1-2; 11 bases match TRBD1. Germline V CDR1 and CDR2: MNHNS, SASEGT. The junction had 9 bases not matched to a gene; V was cut back by 6 bases and J by 3 bases. The CDR3 is 16 residues long. The CDR3: CASRRTGGRVDYGYTF. CDR3 sequence (DNA): TGTGCCAGCAGACGGACAGGGGGCCGGGTGGACTATGGCTACACCTTC.

In its sample, this clonotype was seen many times. The genes are TRBV6-1 and TRBJ1-5; 11 bases fit TRBD1. CDR3 length: 15 amino acids. Germline V lookup: CDR1 MNHNS, CDR2 SASEGT. Germline trimming cut 8 bases from V and 7 bases from J; bases unmatched to any gene: 10. The CDR3 sequence: CASVSGTGGGQPQHF. The DNA of the CDR3 is TGTGCCAGCGTCTCCGGGACAGGGGGGGGACAGCCCCAGCATTTT.

V and J are TRBV7-9 and TRBJ1-5; no clear D. V lost 1 base, J lost 0 bases, and 10 bases lay in between. Germline-derived CDR1 and CDR2 are SEHNR and FQNEAQ (reference sequence). The CDR3 totals 16 residues. CDR3 residues: CASSLVGSDSNQPQHF. For the CDR3, the DNA is TGTGCCAGCAGCTTAGTTGGATCCGATAGCAATCAGCCCCAGCATTTT.

This clonotype appeared many times. The chain is built from TRBV27 and TRBJ2-1, with 9 positions matching TRBD1. Looked up from germline, CDR1 is MNHEY and CDR2 is SMNVEV (reference sequence). The CDR3 totals 15 residues. Trimming took 6 bases from V and 4 from J; bases not matched to a gene: 7. The CDR3 loop reads CASSNGQGRYNEQFF. CDR3 nucleotides: TGTGCCAGCAGCAACGGACAGGGGAGGTACAATGAGCAGTTCTTC.

This clonotype has a count of ten or more. The V gene is TRBV5-4, the J gene TRBJ2-1; unclear D gene. The CDR3 contains 15 residues. Trimming took 2 bases from V and 0 from J, leaving 9 bases between them. Germline-derived CDR1 and CDR2 are SGHNT and YYREEE (reference sequence). DNA for the CDR3: TGTGCCAGCAGCTTAACGGCAGACTCCTACAATGAGCAGTTCTTC. Its translation: CASSLTADSYNEQFF.

This clonotype was observed many times. This chain links TRBV12-3 or TRBV12-4 with TRBJ1-2; D not resolved. The CDR3 is 12 residues long. V lost 7 bases and J lost 4, with 10 bases in between. CDR3 loop: CASIGFGYGYTF. CDR3 in DNA: TGTGCCAGCATAGGGTTTGGCTATGGCTACACCTTC.

This clonotype occurred a few times. The gene calls are TRBV6-4 and TRBJ1-5; D is unclear. CDR1 and CDR2 (germline): MRHNA, SNTAGT. V lost 2 bases and J 6 bases, leaving 14 bases between the germline ends. The CDR3 contains 15 residues. CDR3 residues: CASSDRRVLCQPQHF. CDR3 coding DNA: TGTGCCAGCAGTGACCGTAGGGTTTTATGTCAGCCCCAGCATTTT.

This clonotype was seen a handful of times. V usage is TRBV12-3 or TRBV12-4 and J usage is TRBJ2-3, with 9 bases aligning to TRBD1. V dropped 6 bases and J dropped 4; count of bases not matched to a gene: 11. CDR3 length equals 16 residues. This CDR3 is CASSPDRDRVPDTQYF. CDR3 nucleotides: TGTGCCAGCAGCCCAGACCGGGACAGGGTCCCAGATACGCAGTATTTT.

The rearrangement uses TRBV2 and TRBJ2-7, with TRBD1 identical over 7 bases. Germline CDR1 and CDR2: SNHLY and FYNNEI. The junction had 10 bases not matched to a gene; V was cut back by 6 bases and J by 2 bases. CDR3 size: 15 residues. The DNA for the CDR3 is TGTGCCAGCAGGTCCGGGACAGATACAGCCTACGAGCAGTACTTC. This gives the protein CASRSGTDTAYEQYF.

This clonotype appeared many times. The chain has TRBV18 and TRBJ2-4, with 7 bases fitting TRBD1. CDR1 and CDR2 (germline): KGHSH, LQKENI. Trimming at V came to 3 bases and at J to 3 bases, leaving 8 bases not matched to a gene. This CDR3 has 16 residues. The CDR3 coding sequence is TGTGCCAGCTCACCGTCGACAGGGAAGGACAAAAACATTCAGTACTTC. Its translation is CASSPSTGKDKNIQYF.

This clonotype showed up many times. The chain links TRBV7-2 to TRBJ2-3; no clear D gene. V dropped 2 bases and J dropped 2 bases, with 14 bases sitting between them. This CDR3 has 16 residues. In germline, CDR1 is SGHTA, CDR2 FQGNSA. CDR3 protein: CASSLYAGSPTDTQYF. The CDR3 bases are TGTGCCAGCAGCTTATATGCAGGTTCACCCACAGATACGCAGTATTTT.

This clonotype was found many times. DNA for the CDR3: TGTGCCAGCAGCTTAGAGACAGGTTATGCACGTACGCAGTATTTT. Its translation: CASSLETGYARTQYF. This chain joins TRBV7-6 and TRBJ2-3; tentative D call: TRBD1 (6 bases). Germline V CDR1 and CDR2: SGHVS, FNYEAQ. With 1 base removed from V and 8 bases from J, the gap between germline ends came to 16 bases. This CDR3 is 15 amino acids long.

The chain employs TRBV5-1 and TRBJ2-7; D gene unclear. Germline CDR1 SGHRS, CDR2 YFSETQ. Trimming removed 3 bases at V and 5 bases at J, with 12 bases between. CDR3 length: 13 amino acids. CDR3 DNA: TGCGCCAGCAGCTACCGGCAGCCGGACGAGCAGTACTTC. Residues: CASSYRQPDEQYF.

This clonotype was counted at least ten times. V usage is TRBV20-1 and J usage is TRBJ2-3, with TRBD2 identical over 15 bases. Losses at the gene ends were 5 bases for V and 0 bases for J; bases not matched to a gene: 6. CDR1 and CDR2 from the germline V gene are DFQATT and SNEGSKA (reference sequence). This CDR3 region has 17 residues. CDR3 bases: TGCAGTGCTGACGGACTAGCGGGAGGGCCTAGCACAGATACGCAGTATTTT. As protein: CSADGLAGGPSTDTQYF.

This clonotype was found many times. V and J are TRBV28 and TRBJ2-2; no reliable D call. CDR1 is MDHEN and CDR2 is SYDVKM in the germline V gene. CDR3 size: 13 residues. Trimming took off 3 bases at V and 4 bases at J, with 6 bases between the two ends. This CDR3 is CASSFYVTGELFF. The CDR3 DNA follows: TGTGCCAGCAGTTTTTATGTCACCGGGGAGCTGTTTTTT.